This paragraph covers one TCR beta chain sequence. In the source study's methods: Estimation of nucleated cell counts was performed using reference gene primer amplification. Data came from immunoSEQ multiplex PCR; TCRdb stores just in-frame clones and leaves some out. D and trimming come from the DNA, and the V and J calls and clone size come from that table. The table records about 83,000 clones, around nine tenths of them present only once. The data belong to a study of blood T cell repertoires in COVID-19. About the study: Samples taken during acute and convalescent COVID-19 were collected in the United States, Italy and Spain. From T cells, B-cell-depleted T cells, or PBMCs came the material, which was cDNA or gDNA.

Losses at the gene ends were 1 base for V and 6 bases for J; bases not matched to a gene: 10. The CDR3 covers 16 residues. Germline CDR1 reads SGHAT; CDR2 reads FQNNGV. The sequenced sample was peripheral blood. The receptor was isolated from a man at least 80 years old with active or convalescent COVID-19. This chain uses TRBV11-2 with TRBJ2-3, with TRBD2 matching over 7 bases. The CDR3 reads CASSLAPAGEADTQYF. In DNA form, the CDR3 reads TGTGCCAGCAGCTTAGCTCCCGCGGGGGAAGCGGATACGCAGTATTTT. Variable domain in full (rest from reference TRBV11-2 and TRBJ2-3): EAGVAQSPRYKIIEKRQSVAFWCNPISGHATLYWYQQILGQGPKLLIQFQNNGVVDDSQLPKDRFSAERLKGVDSTLKIQPAKLEDSAVYLCASSLAPAGEADTQYFGPGTRLTVL.